The following is a TCR beta chain sequence with its context. The data stem from a study of blood T cell repertoires in COVID-19. About the study: COVID-19 samples from acute and convalescent phases originated in the United States, Italy and Spain. The cDNA or gDNA used as material had been derived from T cells, B-cell-depleted T cells, or PBMCs.

Per the original methods: Estimation of nucleated cell counts was performed using reference gene primer amplification. Libraries were prepared by immunoSEQ multiplex PCR; TCRdb keeps only in-frame clonotypes and omits some of them. That table gives V, J and clone size, and the DNA gave D and trimming. The table records some 87,000 clones, 87% of them present only once. CDR3 length: 14 residues. Germline lookup yields CDR1 MNHEY and CDR2 SMNVEV (reference sequence). The V gene lost 6 bases and the J gene lost 7 bases, with 15 bases spanning the gap. Material for sequencing was peripheral blood. The clonotype originates from a human donor in a cohort sampled during active COVID-19. This chain connects TRBV27 to TRBJ1-4, with D possibly matching TRBD1 (5 bases). CDR3 amino acids: CASSQGGRREKLFF. The CDR3 coding sequence is TGTGCCAGCAGCCAGGGAGGGCGGCGTGAAAAACTGTTTTTT.